Listed here is a single TCR beta chain. This specimen comes from a study of Ad26.COV2.S vaccination and SARS-CoV-2 variants. Measured with immunoSEQ multiplex PCR; TCRdb has only the in-frame clones, and not every one. The table records about half a million clones, 70% to 90% of them present only once. As to treatment: around 19 received Ad26.COV2.S at low or high dose, single or two shots; roughly five received placebo; per-sample allocation not given. Samples came from day 63 after the first vaccine or placebo injection. The sequencing used peripheral blood, collected in a trial of Ad26.COV2.S vaccine versus placebo. This receptor was identified in a person aged 18-65 years who received the Ad26.COV2.S COVID-19 vaccine or a placebo.

The CDR3 nucleotides read TGTGCCAGCAGCCGCGGACAGAGCGGGGATACGCAGTATTTT. Translating gives CASSRGQSGDTQYF. The chain has TRBV7-3 and TRBJ2-3; TRBD1 or TRBD2 may be the D gene (6 bases each). The CDR3 is 14 residues long. In germline, CDR1 is SGHTA, CDR2 FQGTGA. Trimming removed 5 bases at V and 6 bases at J, with 15 bases between.